These 14 T cell receptor beta chains were all obtained from the same sample, sequenced in a study of blood T cell repertoires in COVID-19. TCRdb's table, derived via immunoSEQ multiplex PCR, lists solely in-frame clones and lacks some. The table records 100,000 to 150,000 clones, around 80% of them present only once. The specimen sequenced was peripheral blood. These receptors originate from a man older than 75 with active or convalescent COVID-19.

This sequence joins TRBV7-9 and TRBJ2-2; a weak D match, TRBD2 (6 bases). CDR1 and CDR2 (germline): SEHNR, FQNEAQ (reference sequence). V lost 5 bases, J lost 5 bases, and 18 bases lay in between. The CDR3 totals 16 residues. This CDR3 is CASSPPGGEGTGELFF. CDR3 sequence (DNA): TGTGCCAGCAGCCCGCCCGGGGGAGAAGGAACCGGGGAGCTGTTTTTT.

The chain recombines TRBV30 with TRBJ2-3, with 8 bases identical to TRBD1. CDR1 GTSNPN and CDR2 SVGIG come from the germline V gene (reference sequence). V shed 0 bases and J 8 bases; nucleotides not matched to a gene: 4. The CDR3 covers 13 residues. This chain's CDR3 is CAWSVQGGGTQYF. The CDR3 DNA sequence: TGTGCCTGGAGTGTACAGGGGGGTGGTACGCAGTATTTT.

The chain couples TRBV7-2 to TRBJ1-2, with D maybe TRBD1 (6 bases). CDR1 is SGHTA and CDR2 is FQGNSA in the germline V gene. Trimming left V 2 bases short and J 5 bases short, with 15 bases between. The length of the CDR3 is 15 residues. CDR3 sequence: CASSLFGGADYGYTF. The CDR3 coding sequence is TGTGCCAGCAGCTTATTTGGGGGGGCTGATTATGGCTACACCTTC.

The chain combines TRBV7-2 with TRBJ1-1, with D hard to call. This CDR3 is built from 15 residues. The V and J ends lost 0 bases and 6 bases respectively, with 14 bases between them. CDR1 and CDR2 (germline): SGHTA, FQGNSA. CDR3: CASSLARRPRPEAFF. In DNA form, the CDR3 reads TGTGCCAGCAGCTTAGCCCGCAGGCCAAGACCTGAAGCTTTCTTT. Together with reference TRBV7-2 and TRBJ1-1, the CDR3 gives the full variable domain: GAGVSQSPSNKVTEKGKDVELRCDPISGHTALYWYRQSLGQGLEFLIYFQGNSAPDKSGLPSDRFSAERTGGSVSTLTIQRTQQEDSAVYLCASSLARRPRPEAFFGQGTRLTVV.

The gene calls are TRBV7-2 and TRBJ2-7; 10 bases map to TRBD1. The germline CDR1 and CDR2 sequences are SGHTA and FQGNSA. V shed 1 base and J 4 bases; nucleotides not matched to a gene: 4. CDR3 length equals 15 residues. The CDR3 DNA reads as TGTGCCAGCAGCTTAGTTGGGACAGGGGTATACGAGCAGTACTTC. Protein sequence: CASSLVGTGVYEQYF.

This clone was seen only once. The CDR3 reads CATSDGRLEAYNEQFF. CDR3 nucleotides: TGTGCCACCAGTGATGGGAGACTAGAGGCCTACAATGAGCAGTTCTTC. The chain recombines TRBV24-1 with TRBJ2-1; D possibly corresponds to TRBD2 (6 bases). V dropped 3 bases and J dropped 2 bases, with 13 bases sitting between them. CDR1 KGHDR and CDR2 SFDVKD come from the germline V gene. There are 16 residues in the CDR3.

The rearrangement uses TRBV29-1 and TRBJ2-7; perhaps TRBD2 as D (5 bases). The V gene lost 3 bases and the J gene lost 3 bases, with 6 bases spanning the gap. Germline CDR1 SQVTM, CDR2 ANQGSEA. This CDR3 spans 11 amino acids. The CDR3, as DNA: TGCAGCGTTGATGAGGGCTACGAGCAGTACTTC. Encoded protein: CSVDEGYEQYF.

This clone was recorded once. This chain connects TRBV7-2 to TRBJ2-3; TRBD2 might be the D (6 bases). Germline V gene sequence: CDR1 SGHTA, CDR2 FQGNSA. This CDR3 comprises 16 residues. V gave up 1 base and J gave up 4 bases, with 15 bases separating them. In DNA, the CDR3 is TGTGCCAGCAGCTTAGGGGCGGGGTCTCATGCAGATACGCAGTATTTT. The encoded protein is CASSLGAGSHADTQYF. Looking up the rest from reference TRBV7-2 and TRBJ2-3 gives the full variable domain: GAGVSQSPSNKVTEKGKDVELRCDPISGHTALYWYRQSLGQGLEFLIYFQGNSAPDKSGLPSDRFSAERTGGSVSTLTIQRTQQEDSAVYLCASSLGAGSHADTQYFGPGTRLTVL.

The chain combines TRBV7-2 with TRBJ1-4, with a tentative D call TRBD1 (5 bases). The CDR3 has 16 residues. The V gene's germline CDR1 is SGHTA and CDR2 FQGNSA. With 5 bases removed from V and 8 bases from J, the gap between germline ends came to 21 bases. CDR3 protein: CASSHRMRGGGEKLFF. The DNA of the CDR3 is TGTGCCAGCAGCCATAGGATGCGGGGGGGAGGGGAAAAACTGTTTTTT.

The chain carries TRBV2 and TRBJ2-2, with D maybe TRBD1 (5 bases). The CDR3 runs 14 residues. Trimming shortened V by 7 bases and J by 8 bases, and 17 bases separated the two germline ends. Germline V gene sequence: CDR1 SNHLY, CDR2 FYNNEI. The CDR3 nucleotides read TGTGCCAGCAAAATAGTTGGGGCTCATGGGGAGCTGTTTTTT. It yields the protein CASKIVGAHGELFF.

The gene calls are TRBV3-1 (or the pseudogene TRBV3-2) and TRBJ1-6; the match to TRBD1 covers 7 bases. Unmatched junction bases numbered 2, after V lost 4 bases and J lost 2 bases. The CDR3 totals 15 residues. Germline CDR1 LGHDT, CDR2 YNNKEL (reference sequence). CDR3 region: CASSLGGPYNSPLHF. The CDR3 DNA is TGTGCCAGCAGCCTAGGGGGCCCCTATAATTCACCCCTCCACTTT.

The rearrangement joins TRBV7-2 to TRBJ1-3; TRBD1 might be the D (5 bases). Germline assignment: CDR1 SGHTA and CDR2 FQGNSA. Trimming shortened V by 5 bases and J by 0 bases, and 14 bases separated the two germline ends. The CDR3 spans 16 residues. The DNA for the CDR3 is TGTGCCAGCAGCCCGCGTCTAGGGGCCTCTGGAAACACCATATATTTT. It translates to CASSPRLGASGNTIYF.

This clone has just a few counts. The chain is built from TRBV15 and TRBJ2-2, with 7 bases that match TRBD1. After removal of 7 bases from V and 4 bases from J, the junction contained 0 bases not matched to a gene. CDR1 is LNHNV and CDR2 is YYDKDF in the germline V gene (reference sequence). The length of the CDR3 is 12 residues. This CDR3 reads CATKGATGELFF. CDR3 nucleotides: TGTGCCACCAAGGGGGCCACCGGGGAGCTGTTTTTT.

The chain recombines TRBV5-1 with TRBJ2-5; the match to TRBD2 covers 14 bases. Germline loops: CDR1 SGHRS, CDR2 YFSETQ. The CDR3 contains 16 residues. The J segment lost 1 base and the V segment lost 4 bases, leaving 3 bases of the junction unmatched. This chain's CDR3 is CASSRGTSGGQETQYF. The CDR3 DNA sequence: TGCGCCAGCAGCCGGGGGACTAGCGGGGGCCAAGAGACCCAGTACTTC.